This TCR beta chain was retrieved from a study of Graves' ophthalmopathy and Graves' hyperthyroidism. There are 12 residues in the CDR3. Trimming pared 4 bases from V and 0 bases from J, leaving 1 base between. Germline V gene data show CDR1 as LNHDA and CDR2 as SQIVND (reference sequence). Researchers took RNA transcripts and amplified TCR beta CDR3 regions from them. RT-PCR was first run with HTBI primers, then multiplex PCR in a second round. TCRdb analysed the multiplex PCR reads with MiXCR anew, one entry per CDR3 protein. This sample carries a few hundred thousand distinct CDR3 sequences, under 45% of them seen once, and the ten largest clones take 3.5% to 4.5%.

The sequenced material came from peripheral blood or thyroid tissue (not recorded which). The origin of this receptor is an adult man with Graves' hyperthyroidism. V is TRBV19 and J is TRBJ2-1; the D is unclear. The CDR3 nucleotides are TGTGCCAGTAGTAACTCCTACAATGAGCAGTTCTTC. This translates into CASSNSYNEQFF.